This T cell receptor (beta chain) was sequenced in a study of control samples from healthy donors and cancer patients. The protocol was immunoSEQ multiplex PCR, while the TCRdb copy is restricted to in-frame clones and leaves out a portion. The table records 120,000 to 150,000 clones, about 91% of them present only once. The junction had 8 bases not matched to a gene; V was cut back by 4 bases and J by 7 bases. Looked up from germline, CDR1 is MGHDK and CDR2 is SYGVNS. This CDR3 comprises 15 residues. What was sequenced was blood. This receptor was obtained from a man aged 30 to 45 in good health. The chain employs TRBV25-1 and TRBJ1-4; TRBD1 aligns across 8 bases. DNA for the CDR3: TGTGCCAGCAGTGTTGAACAGGGGGGCATTGAAAAACTGTTTTTT. It encodes CASSVEQGGIEKLFF.